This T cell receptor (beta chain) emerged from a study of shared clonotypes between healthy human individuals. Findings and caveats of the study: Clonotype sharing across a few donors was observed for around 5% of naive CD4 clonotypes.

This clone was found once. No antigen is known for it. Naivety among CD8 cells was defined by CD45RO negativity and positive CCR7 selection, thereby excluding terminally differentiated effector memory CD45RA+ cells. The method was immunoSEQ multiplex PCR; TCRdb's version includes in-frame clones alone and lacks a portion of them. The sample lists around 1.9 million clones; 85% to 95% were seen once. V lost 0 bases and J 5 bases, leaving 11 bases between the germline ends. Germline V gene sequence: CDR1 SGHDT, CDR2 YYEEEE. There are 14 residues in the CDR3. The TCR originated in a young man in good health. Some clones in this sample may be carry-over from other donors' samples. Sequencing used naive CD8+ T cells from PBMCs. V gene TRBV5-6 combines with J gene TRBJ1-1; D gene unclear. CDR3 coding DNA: TGTGCCAGCAGCTTGGGAGGTGGGAGGACTGAAGCTTTCTTT. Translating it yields CASSLGGGRTEAFF.